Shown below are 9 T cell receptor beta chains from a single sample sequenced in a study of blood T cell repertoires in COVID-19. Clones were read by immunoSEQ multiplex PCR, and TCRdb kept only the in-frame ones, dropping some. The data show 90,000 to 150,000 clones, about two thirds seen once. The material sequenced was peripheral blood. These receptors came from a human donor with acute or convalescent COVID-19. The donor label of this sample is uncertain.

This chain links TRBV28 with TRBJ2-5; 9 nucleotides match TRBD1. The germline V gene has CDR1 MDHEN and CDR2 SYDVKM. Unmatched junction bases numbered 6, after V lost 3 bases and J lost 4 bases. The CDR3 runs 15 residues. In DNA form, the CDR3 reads TGTGCCAGCAGTTTGTTGACAGGGGGAAGAGAGACCCAGTACTTC. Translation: CASSLLTGGRETQYF. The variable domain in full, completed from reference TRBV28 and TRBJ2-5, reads DVKVTQSSRYLVKRTGEKVFLECVQDMDHENMFWYRQDPGLGLRLIYFSYDVKMKEKGDIPEGYSVSREKKERFSLILESASTNQTSMYLCASSLLTGGRETQYFGPGTRLLVL.

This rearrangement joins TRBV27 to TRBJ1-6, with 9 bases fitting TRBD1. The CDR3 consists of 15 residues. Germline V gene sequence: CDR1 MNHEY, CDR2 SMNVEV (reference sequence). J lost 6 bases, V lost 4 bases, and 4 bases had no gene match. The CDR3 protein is CASSSPGQGNSPLHF. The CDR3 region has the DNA TGTGCCAGCAGTTCCCCGGGACAGGGTAATTCACCCCTCCACTTT.

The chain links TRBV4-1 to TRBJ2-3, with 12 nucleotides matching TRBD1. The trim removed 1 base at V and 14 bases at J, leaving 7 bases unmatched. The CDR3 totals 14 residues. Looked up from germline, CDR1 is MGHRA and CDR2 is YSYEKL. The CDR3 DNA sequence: TGCGCCAGCAGCCAAGCGGGCGGGACAGGGGGCCCGTATTTT. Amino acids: CASSQAGGTGGPYF.

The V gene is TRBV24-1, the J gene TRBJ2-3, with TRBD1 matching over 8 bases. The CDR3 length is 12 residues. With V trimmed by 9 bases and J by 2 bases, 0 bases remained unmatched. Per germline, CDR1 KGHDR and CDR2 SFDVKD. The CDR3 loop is CATQGATDTQYF. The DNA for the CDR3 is TGTGCCACCCAGGGGGCCACAGATACGCAGTATTTT.

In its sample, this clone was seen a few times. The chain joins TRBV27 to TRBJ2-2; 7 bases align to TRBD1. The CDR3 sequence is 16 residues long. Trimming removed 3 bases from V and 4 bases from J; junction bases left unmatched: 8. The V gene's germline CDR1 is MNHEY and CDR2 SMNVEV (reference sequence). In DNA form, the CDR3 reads TGTGCCAGCAGTTTGACAGGGTCAGCGGTCACCGGGGAGCTGTTTTTT. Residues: CASSLTGSAVTGELFF.

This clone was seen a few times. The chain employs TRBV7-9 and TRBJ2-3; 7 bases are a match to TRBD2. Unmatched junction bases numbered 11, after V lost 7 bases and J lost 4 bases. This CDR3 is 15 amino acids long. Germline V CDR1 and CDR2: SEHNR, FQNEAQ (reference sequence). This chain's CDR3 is CASTRQASGADTQYF. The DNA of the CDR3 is TGTGCCAGCACCCGGCAAGCTAGCGGAGCAGATACGCAGTATTTT.

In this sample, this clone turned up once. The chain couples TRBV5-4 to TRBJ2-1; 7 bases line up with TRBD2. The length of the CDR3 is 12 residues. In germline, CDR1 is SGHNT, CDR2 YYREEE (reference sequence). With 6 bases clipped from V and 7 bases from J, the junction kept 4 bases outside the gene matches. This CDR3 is CASNYGGNEQFF. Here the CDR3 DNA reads TGTGCCAGCAACTACGGGGGGAATGAGCAGTTCTTC.

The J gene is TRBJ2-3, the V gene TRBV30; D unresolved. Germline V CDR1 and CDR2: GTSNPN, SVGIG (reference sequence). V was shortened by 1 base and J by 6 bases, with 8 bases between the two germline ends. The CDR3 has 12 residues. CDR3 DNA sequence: TGTGCCTGGAGTGATAGGCGGGATACGCAGTATTTT. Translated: CAWSDRRDTQYF.

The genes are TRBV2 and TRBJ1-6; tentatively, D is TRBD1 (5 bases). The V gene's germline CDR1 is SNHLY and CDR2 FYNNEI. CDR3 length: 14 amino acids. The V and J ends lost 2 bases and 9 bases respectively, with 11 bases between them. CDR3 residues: CASSENLQGSPLHF. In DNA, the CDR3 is TGTGCCAGCAGTGAAAATTTGCAGGGTTCACCCCTCCACTTT.